The 13 T cell receptor beta chains reported below all come from one sample, sequenced in a study of control samples from healthy donors and cancer patients. The protocol was immunoSEQ multiplex PCR, while the TCRdb copy is restricted to in-frame clones and leaves out a portion. The sample gives 170,000 or so clones, about 93% of which show up once; around 1.6% is in the top ten. The sequenced sample consisted of blood. The receptors come from a man aged 18 to 30 in good health.

The CDR3 reads CASSTRGGGTGELFF. CDR3 in DNA: TGTGCCAGCAGCACCCGGGGGGGAGGCACCGGGGAGCTGTTTTTT. The chain couples TRBV5-4 to TRBJ2-2, with TRBD2 identical over 8 bases. With 4 bases clipped from V and 4 bases from J, the junction kept 6 bases outside the gene matches. The CDR3 spans 15 residues. Germline CDR1 and CDR2: SGHNT and YYREEE (reference sequence).

This clone was found a few times. The gene calls are TRBV19 and TRBJ1-5; D might be TRBD1 (6 bases). This CDR3 has 13 residues. V was shortened by 10 bases and J by 2 bases, with 12 bases between the two germline ends. From germline, CDR1 is LNHDA and CDR2 SQIVND (reference sequence). The CDR3 protein is CATGNRGNQPQHF. Written as DNA, the CDR3 is TGTGCCACCGGGAACAGGGGCAATCAGCCCCAGCATTTT.

This rearrangement joins TRBV28 to TRBJ2-5, with 9 positions matching TRBD1. V shed 1 base, J shed 7 bases, and the junction held 10 bases outside the gene matches. Germline V gene data show CDR1 as MDHEN and CDR2 as SYDVKM. This CDR3 is built from 16 residues. The CDR3 here is CASSLLTGGAVGTQYF. CDR3 coding DNA: TGTGCCAGCAGTTTATTAACAGGGGGCGCGGTAGGGACCCAGTACTTC.

V and J are TRBV7-6 and TRBJ2-7; D gene unclear. Trimming shortened V by 1 base and J by 6 bases, and 13 bases separated the two germline ends. CDR3 size: 14 residues. Germline values: CDR1 SGHVS, CDR2 FNYEAQ. This CDR3 is CASSLGFVVSEQYF. In DNA form, the CDR3 reads TGTGCCAGCAGCTTAGGCTTTGTGGTTTCCGAGCAGTACTTC.

The rearrangement joins TRBV9 to TRBJ2-2; D perhaps matches TRBD1 (6 bases). V lost 4 bases and J lost 7, with 17 bases in between. The length of the CDR3 is 15 residues. CDR1 and CDR2 from the germline V gene are SGDLS and YYNGEE. This CDR3 reads CASSPQVRQVGELFF. The CDR3 DNA reads TGTGCCAGCAGCCCCCAGGTCCGACAGGTCGGGGAGCTGTTTTTT.

This chain connects TRBV27 to TRBJ2-7; D gene unclear. CDR1 is MNHEY, CDR2 SMNVEV, per germline (reference sequence). V lost 7 bases to trimming and J lost 6 bases, with 13 bases between them. The CDR3 has 12 amino acids. CDR3 sequence: CASTVETSEQYF. The CDR3 nucleotides read TGTGCCAGCACCGTGGAGACGAGCGAGCAGTACTTC.

This clone was counted between two and nine times. The chain has TRBV5-6 and TRBJ2-1, with D tentatively TRBD1 (5 bases). Germline-derived CDR1 and CDR2 are SGHDT and YYEEEE. Trimming pared 6 bases from V and 7 bases from J, leaving 17 bases between. This CDR3 is built from 14 residues. CDR3 sequence: CASKGPSTVNEQFF. Written as DNA, the CDR3 is TGTGCCAGCAAGGGGCCTTCTACGGTGAATGAGCAGTTCTTC.

V gene TRBV18 combines with J gene TRBJ1-1; no clear D. The CDR3 runs 16 residues. Trimming shortened V by 2 bases and J by 0 bases, and 13 bases separated the two germline ends. Germline V CDR1 and CDR2: KGHSH, LQKENI. This CDR3 reads CASSPNGILMNTEAFF. In DNA form, the CDR3 reads TGTGCCAGCTCACCAAACGGGATCCTCATGAACACTGAAGCTTTCTTT.

This clone was counted only a few times. The chain couples TRBV2 to TRBJ2-7; D unclear. V was pared by 6 bases and J by 3 bases, with 12 bases between. CDR3 length: 13 residues. Germline CDR1 reads SNHLY; CDR2 reads FYNNEI. CDR3 in DNA: TGTGCCAGCAGCCTTCGGCGTTTCTACGAGCAGTACTTC. Translated: CASSLRRFYEQYF.

The gene calls are TRBV10-3 and TRBJ2-5; TRBD2 matches at 12 bases. After removal of 4 bases from V and 3 bases from J, the junction contained 3 bases not matched to a gene. The CDR3 runs to 15 residues. From germline, CDR1 is ENHRY and CDR2 SYGVKD. The CDR3 DNA reads TGTGCCATCAGTGGGCGGACTAGCGGGGAAGAGACCCAGTACTTC. It translates to CAISGRTSGEETQYF.

This chain uses TRBV7-9 with TRBJ1-1, with 7 bases lining up with TRBD1. Germline values: CDR1 SEHNR, CDR2 FQNEAQ (reference sequence). The CDR3 spans 15 residues. Losses at the gene ends were 2 bases for V and 5 bases for J; bases not matched to a gene: 8. CDR3 sequence: CASSLIYAGGTEAFF. CDR3 DNA sequence: TGTGCCAGCAGCTTAATATACGCAGGGGGAACTGAAGCTTTCTTT.

The CDR3 spells CASTDTGGRTEAFF. The CDR3, as DNA: TGTGCCAGCACCGATACAGGGGGCAGAACTGAAGCTTTCTTT. The genes are TRBV6-5 and TRBJ1-1; 9 bases align to TRBD1. The CDR3 runs to 14 residues. From germline, CDR1 is MNHEY and CDR2 SVGAGI. J gave up 5 bases and V 7 bases, and 8 bases lay outside the gene matches.

This chain's CDR3 is CASSFGGGQPQHF. Written as DNA, the CDR3 is TGTGCCAGCAGCTTCGGGGGTGGTCAGCCCCAGCATTTT. The chain has TRBV7-6 and TRBJ1-5, with a possible D match to TRBD1 (5 bases). Germline V lookup: CDR1 SGHVS, CDR2 FNYEAQ. This CDR3 region has 13 residues. V was shortened by 3 bases and J by 6 bases, with 9 bases between the two germline ends.